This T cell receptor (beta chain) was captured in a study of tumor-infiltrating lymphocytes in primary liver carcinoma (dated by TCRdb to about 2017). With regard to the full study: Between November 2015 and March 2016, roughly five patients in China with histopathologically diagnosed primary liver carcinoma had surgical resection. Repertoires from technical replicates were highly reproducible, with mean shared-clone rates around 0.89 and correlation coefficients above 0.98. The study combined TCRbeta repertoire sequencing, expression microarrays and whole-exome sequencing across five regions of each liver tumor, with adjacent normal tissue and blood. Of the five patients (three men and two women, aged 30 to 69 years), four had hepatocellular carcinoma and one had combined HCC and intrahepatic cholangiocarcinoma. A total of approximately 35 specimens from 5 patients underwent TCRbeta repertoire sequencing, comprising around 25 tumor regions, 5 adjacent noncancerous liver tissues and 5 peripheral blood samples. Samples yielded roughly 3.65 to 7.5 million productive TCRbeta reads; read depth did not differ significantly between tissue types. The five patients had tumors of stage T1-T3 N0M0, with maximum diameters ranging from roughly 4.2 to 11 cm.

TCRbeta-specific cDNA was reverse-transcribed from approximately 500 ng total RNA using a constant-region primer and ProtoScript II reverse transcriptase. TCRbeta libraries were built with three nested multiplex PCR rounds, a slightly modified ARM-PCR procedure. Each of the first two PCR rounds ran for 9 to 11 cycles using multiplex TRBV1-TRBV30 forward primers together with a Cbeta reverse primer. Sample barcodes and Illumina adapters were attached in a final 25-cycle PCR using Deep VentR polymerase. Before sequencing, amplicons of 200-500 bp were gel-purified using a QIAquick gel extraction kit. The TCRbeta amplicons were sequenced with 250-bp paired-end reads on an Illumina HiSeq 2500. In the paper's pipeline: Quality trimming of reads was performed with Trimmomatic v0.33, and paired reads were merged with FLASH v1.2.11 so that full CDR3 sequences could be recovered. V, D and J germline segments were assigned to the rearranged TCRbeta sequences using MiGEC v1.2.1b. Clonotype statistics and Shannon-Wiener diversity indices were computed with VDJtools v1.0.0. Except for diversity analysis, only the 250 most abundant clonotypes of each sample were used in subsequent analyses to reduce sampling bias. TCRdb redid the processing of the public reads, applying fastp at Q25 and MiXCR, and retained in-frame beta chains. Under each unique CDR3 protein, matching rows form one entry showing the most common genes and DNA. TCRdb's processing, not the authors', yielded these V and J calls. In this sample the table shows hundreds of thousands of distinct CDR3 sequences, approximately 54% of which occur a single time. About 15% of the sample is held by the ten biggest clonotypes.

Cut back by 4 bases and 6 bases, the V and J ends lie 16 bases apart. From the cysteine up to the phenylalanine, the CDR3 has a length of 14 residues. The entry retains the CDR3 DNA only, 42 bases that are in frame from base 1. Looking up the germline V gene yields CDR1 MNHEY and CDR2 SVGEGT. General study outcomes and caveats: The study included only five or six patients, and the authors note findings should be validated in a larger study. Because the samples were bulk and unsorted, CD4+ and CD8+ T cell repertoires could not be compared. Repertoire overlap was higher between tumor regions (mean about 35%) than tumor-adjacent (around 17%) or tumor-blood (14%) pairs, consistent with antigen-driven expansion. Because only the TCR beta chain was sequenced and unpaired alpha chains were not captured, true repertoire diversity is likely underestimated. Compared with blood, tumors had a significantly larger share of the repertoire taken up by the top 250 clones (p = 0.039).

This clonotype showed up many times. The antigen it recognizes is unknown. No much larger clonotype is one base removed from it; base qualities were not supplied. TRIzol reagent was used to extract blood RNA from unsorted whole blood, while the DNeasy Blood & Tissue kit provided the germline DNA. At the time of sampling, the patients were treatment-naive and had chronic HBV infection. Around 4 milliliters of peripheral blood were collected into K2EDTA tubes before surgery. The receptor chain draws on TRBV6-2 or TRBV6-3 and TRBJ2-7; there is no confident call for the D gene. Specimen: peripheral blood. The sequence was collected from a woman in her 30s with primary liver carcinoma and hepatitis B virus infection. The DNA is TGTGCCAGCAGTTCTGGGCAGCCGGGCGGCGAGCAGTACTTC. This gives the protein CASSSGQPGGEQYF.